This section outlines one TCR beta chain sequence together with its context. Its antigen is still unknown. After removal of 0 bases from V and 8 bases from J, the junction contained 5 bases not matched to a gene. CDR1 is MNHNY, CDR2 SVGAGI, per germline (reference sequence). CDR3 length equals 14 residues. The sample originates from a study of cytomegalovirus exposure and HLA in healthy donors. Study-wide results and caveats: Some V segments (TRBV6-2 and TRBV6-3 among them) were excluded as indistinguishable. After further analysis at a later stage, 16,951 TCR beta sequences were associated with HLA alleles at 0.05 false discovery rate.

PCR primers comprised 60 Vbeta and 13 Jbeta primers. The protocol was immunoSEQ multiplex PCR, while the TCRdb copy is restricted to in-frame clones and leaves out a portion. Here the sample table reports 140,000 to 150,000 clones. As for the donors, each was a healthy bone marrow donor. V usage is TRBV6-6 and J usage is TRBJ1-2; 8 bases agree with TRBD1. The sample consisted of PBMCs. The clonotype originates from a male donor in good health and CMV-seronegative. The CDR3 DNA reads as TGTGCCAGCAGTTACTCGACAGGGGCTGGGGGCTACACCTTC. This sequence encodes CASSYSTGAGGYTF.